One sample yielded the 2 T cell receptor beta chains listed below, sequenced in a study of T cell repertoires in cytomegalovirus infection. In TCRdb, the reads were re-called with MiXCR into one record per CDR3 protein. The sample shows roughly 500,000 distinct CDR3 sequences, 11% of them seen only once. Sequenced input: PBMCs. These receptor sequences come from a human donor in good health (CMV status not recorded). Some clones in this sample may be carry-over from other donors' samples.

This clonotype was found many times. J is TRBJ1-2 and V is TRBV11-2; D may be TRBD1 (6 bases). There are 14 residues in the CDR3. Trimming removed 5 bases at V and 3 bases at J, with 13 bases between. The germline V gene encodes CDR1 SGHAT and CDR2 FQNNGV. Here the CDR3 reads CASSRWTADYGYTF. The CDR3 DNA follows: TGTGCCAGCAGCAGATGGACAGCCGACTATGGCTACACCTTC.

About this clonotype: The junction departs from germline at one end; a sequencing error may be responsible. The gene calls are TRBV11-2 and TRBJ2-6, with TRBD1 identical over 9 bases. This CDR3 spans 18 amino acids. Germline values: CDR1 SGHAT, CDR2 FQNNGV. CDR3 nucleotides: TGTGCCGGCAGCTTTCGACCGGGACAGGGATATGGGGCCAACGTCCTGACTTTC. This encodes CAGSFRPGQGYGANVLTF.